The clone carrying this TCR beta chain was detected ten times or more. The source of the sample is a study of T-cell reconstitution after alpha-beta-depleted transplantation in children. Preparing the TCRbeta library involved the use of unique molecular identifiers. In TCRdb, the PCR reads were re-called with MiXCR into one record per CDR3 protein. The sample has about 72,000 distinct CDR3 sequences, 6% to 8% seen once; the top ten hold around 2.4%. Germline assignment: CDR1 KGHDR and CDR2 SFDVKD. V lost 5 bases to trimming and J lost 6 bases, with 12 bases between them. This CDR3 has 13 residues. The J gene is TRBJ1-1, the V gene TRBV24-1, with a possible D match to TRBD1 (6 bases). The input for sequencing was PBMCs from the stem cell graft donor, taken from the stem cell graft. The receptor's source is a human donor who donated a stem cell graft to a child with acute lymphoblastic leukemia. This CDR3 reads CATSAREGAEAFF. CDR3 DNA sequence: TGTGCCACCAGTGCCAGGGAGGGGGCTGAAGCTTTCTTT.